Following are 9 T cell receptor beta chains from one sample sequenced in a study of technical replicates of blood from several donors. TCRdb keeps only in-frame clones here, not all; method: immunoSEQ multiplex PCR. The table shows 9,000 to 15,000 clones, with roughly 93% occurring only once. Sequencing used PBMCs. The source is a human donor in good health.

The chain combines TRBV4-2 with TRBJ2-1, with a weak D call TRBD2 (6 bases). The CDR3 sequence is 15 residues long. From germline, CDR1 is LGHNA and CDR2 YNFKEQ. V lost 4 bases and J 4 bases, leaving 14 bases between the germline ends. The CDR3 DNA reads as TGTGCCAGCAGCCCCATTGCGGGGCAGTACAATGAGCAGTTCTTC. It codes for CASSPIAGQYNEQFF.

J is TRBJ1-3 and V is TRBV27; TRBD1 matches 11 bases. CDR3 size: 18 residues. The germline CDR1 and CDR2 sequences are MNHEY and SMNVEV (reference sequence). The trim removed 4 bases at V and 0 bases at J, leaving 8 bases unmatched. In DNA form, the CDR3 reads TGTGCCAGCAGTTCAAGTACCGGGACAGGGGGCTCTGGAAACACCATATATTTT. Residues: CASSSSTGTGGSGNTIYF.

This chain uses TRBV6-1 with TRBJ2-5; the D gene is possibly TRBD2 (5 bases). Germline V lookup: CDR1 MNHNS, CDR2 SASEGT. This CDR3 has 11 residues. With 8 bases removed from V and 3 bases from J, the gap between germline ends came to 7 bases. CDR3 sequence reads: CASGRKETQYF. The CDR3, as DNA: TGTGCCAGCGGGAGAAAAGAGACCCAGTACTTC.

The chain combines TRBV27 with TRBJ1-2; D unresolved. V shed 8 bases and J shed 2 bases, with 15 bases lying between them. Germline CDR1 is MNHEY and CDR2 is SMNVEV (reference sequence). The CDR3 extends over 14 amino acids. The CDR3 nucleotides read TGTGCCAGCGTGGAGGGTCCAAGGAACTATGGCTACACCTTC. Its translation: CASVEGPRNYGYTF.

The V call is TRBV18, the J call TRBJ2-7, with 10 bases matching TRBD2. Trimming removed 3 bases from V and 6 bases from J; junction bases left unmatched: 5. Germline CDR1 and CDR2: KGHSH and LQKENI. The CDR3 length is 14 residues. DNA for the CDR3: TGTGCCAGCTCACCGAGCGGGAGGGCCATCGAGCAGTACTTC. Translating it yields CASSPSGRAIEQYF.

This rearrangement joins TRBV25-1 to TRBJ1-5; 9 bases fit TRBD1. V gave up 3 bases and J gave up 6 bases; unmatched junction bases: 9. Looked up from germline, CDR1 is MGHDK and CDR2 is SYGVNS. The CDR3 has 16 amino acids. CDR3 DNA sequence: TGTGCCAGCAGTGACCCCGGGACAGGGTCTAGTCAGCCCCAGCATTTT. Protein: CASSDPGTGSSQPQHF. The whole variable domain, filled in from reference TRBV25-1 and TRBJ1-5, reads EADIYQTPRYLVIGTGKKITLECSQTMGHDKMYWYQQDPGMELHLIHYSYGVNSTEKGDLSSESTVSRIRTEHFPLTLESARPSHTSQYLCASSDPGTGSSQPQHFGDGTRLSIL.

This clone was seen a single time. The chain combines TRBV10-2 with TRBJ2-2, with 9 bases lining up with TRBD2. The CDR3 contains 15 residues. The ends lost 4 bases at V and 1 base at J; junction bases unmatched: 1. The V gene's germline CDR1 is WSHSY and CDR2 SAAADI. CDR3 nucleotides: TGCGCCAGCAGTGGGACTAGCGAGAACACCGGGGAGCTGTTTTTT. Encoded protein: CASSGTSENTGELFF.

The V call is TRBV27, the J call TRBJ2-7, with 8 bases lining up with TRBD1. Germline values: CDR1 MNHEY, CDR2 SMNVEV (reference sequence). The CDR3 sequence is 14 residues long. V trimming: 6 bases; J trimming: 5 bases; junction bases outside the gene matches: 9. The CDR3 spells CASSPGTGANEQYF. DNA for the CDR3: TGTGCCAGCAGCCCCGGGACAGGAGCCAACGAGCAGTACTTC.

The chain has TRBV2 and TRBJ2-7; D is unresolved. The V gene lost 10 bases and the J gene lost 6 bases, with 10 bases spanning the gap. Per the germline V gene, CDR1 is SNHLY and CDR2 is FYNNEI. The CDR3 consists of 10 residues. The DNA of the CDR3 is TGTGCCACCACGGTCGGCGAGCAGTACTTC. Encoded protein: CATTVGEQYF.